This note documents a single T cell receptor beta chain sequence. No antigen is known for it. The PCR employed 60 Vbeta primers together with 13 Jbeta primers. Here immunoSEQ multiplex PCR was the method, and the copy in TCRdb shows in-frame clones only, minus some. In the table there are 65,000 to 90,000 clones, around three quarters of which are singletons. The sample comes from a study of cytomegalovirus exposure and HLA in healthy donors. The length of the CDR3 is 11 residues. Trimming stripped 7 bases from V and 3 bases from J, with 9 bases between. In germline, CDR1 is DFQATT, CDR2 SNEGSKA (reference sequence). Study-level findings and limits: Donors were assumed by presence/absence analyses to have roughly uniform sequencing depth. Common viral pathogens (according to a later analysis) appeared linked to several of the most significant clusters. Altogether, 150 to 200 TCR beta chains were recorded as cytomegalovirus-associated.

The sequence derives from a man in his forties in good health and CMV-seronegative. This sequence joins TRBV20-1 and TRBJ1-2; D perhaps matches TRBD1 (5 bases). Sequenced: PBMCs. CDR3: CSVEGDYGYTF. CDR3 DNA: TGCAGTGTTGAAGGGGACTATGGCTACACCTTC.